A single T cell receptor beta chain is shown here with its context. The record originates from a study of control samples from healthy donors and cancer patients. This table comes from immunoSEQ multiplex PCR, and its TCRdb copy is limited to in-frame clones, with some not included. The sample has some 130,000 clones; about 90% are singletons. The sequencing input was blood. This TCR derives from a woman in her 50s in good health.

CDR3 region: CAWSMLGDNSPLHF. The CDR3 DNA reads as TGTGCCTGGAGTATGCTAGGTGATAATTCACCCCTCCACTTT. The V and J genes are TRBV30 and TRBJ1-6; D is uncertain. In germline, CDR1 is GTSNPN, CDR2 SVGIG (reference sequence). There are 14 residues in the CDR3. V was cut by 2 bases and J by 5 bases, with 10 bases left in between.